In this sample, the clone carrying this T cell receptor (beta chain) turned up once. Its matching antigen is unknown. The identical CDR3 is also encoded by other nucleotide sequences in the sample. The data were taken from a study of cytomegalovirus exposure and HLA in healthy donors. Study overall: From HLA-typed donors, an early data release held approximately 85 million unique TCRs. Study-wide results and limits: Analyses of presence/absence relied on an assumption of roughly uniform sequencing depth across donors. Being productive about 90% or about 30% of the time was typical of most TCR beta V segments in an earlier analysis. For most subjects, TCR beta sequences were reported to predict HLA-A and HLA-B alleles with accuracy.

The PCR contained 60 Vbeta and 13 Jbeta primers. Profiled with immunoSEQ multiplex PCR; TCRdb holds only in-frame clones, not every one. The sample records 200,000 to 300,000 clones, roughly 84% being singletons. The germline CDR1 and CDR2 sequences are KGHSH and LQKENI. The V gene lost 2 bases and the J gene lost 2 bases, with 6 bases spanning the gap. The CDR3 is 13 amino acids. The sequencing sample was made of PBMCs. This TCR was recovered from a girl aged 2 to 9 in good health and CMV-seronegative. The gene calls are TRBV18 and TRBJ1-1; D is unclear. The CDR3 is CASSPAVNTEAFF. DNA of the CDR3: TGTGCCAGCTCACCAGCAGTAAACACTGAAGCTTTCTTT.